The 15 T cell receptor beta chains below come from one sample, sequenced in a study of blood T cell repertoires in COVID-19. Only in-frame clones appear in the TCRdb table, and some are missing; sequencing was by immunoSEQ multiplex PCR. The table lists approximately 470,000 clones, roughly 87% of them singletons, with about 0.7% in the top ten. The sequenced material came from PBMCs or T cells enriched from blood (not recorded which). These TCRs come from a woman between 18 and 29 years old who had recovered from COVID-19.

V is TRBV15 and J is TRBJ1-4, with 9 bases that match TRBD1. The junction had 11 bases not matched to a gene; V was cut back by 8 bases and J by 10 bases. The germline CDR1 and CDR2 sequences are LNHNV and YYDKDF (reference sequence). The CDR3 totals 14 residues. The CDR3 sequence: CATSPDRGAVKLFF. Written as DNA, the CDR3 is TGTGCCACCTCCCCGGACAGGGGCGCGGTAAAACTGTTTTTT.

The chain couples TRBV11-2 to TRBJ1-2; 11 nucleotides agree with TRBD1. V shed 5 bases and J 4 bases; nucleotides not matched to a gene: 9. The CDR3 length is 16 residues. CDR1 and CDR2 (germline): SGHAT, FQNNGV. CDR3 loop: CASSTWDRGAIYGYTF. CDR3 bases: TGTGCCAGCAGCACCTGGGACAGGGGGGCTATCTATGGCTACACCTTC.

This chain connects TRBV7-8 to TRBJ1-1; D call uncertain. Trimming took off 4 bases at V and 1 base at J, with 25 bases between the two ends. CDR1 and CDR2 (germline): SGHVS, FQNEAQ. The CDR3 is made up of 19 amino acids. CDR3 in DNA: TGTGCCAGCAGCTCCACTGGCTTTCGAGGGTTGCAAAGGAACACTGAAGCTTTCTTT. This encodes CASSSTGFRGLQRNTEAFF. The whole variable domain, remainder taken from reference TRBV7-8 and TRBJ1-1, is GAGVSQSPRYKVAKRGQDVALRCDPISGHVSLFWYQQALGQGPEFLTYFQNEAQLDKSGLPSDRFFAERPEGSVSTLKIQRTQQEDSAVYLCASSSTGFRGLQRNTEAFFGQGTRLTVV.

The CDR3 bases are TGTGCCAGCAGCCAAGATTCGTTAAACACTGAAGCTTTCTTT. Translating gives CASSQDSLNTEAFF. The rearrangement links TRBV4-2 to TRBJ1-1; D is undetermined. CDR1 is LGHNA and CDR2 is YNFKEQ in the germline V gene. Trimming removed 0 bases from V and 2 bases from J, with 7 bases in between. The CDR3 runs to 14 residues.

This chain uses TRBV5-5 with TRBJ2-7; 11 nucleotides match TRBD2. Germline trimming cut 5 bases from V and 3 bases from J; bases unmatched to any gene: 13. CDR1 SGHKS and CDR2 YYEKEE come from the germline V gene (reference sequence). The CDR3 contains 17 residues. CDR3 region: CASSRAYSGGDLYEQYF. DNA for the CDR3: TGTGCCAGCAGTCGGGCTTATAGCGGGGGGGACCTCTACGAGCAGTACTTC.

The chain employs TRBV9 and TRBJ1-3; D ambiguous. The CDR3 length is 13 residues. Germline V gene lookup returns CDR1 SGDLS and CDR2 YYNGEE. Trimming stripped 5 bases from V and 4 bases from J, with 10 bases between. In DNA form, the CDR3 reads TGTGCCAGCAGTGACAACTCGGGAAACACCATATATTTT. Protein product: CASSDNSGNTIYF.

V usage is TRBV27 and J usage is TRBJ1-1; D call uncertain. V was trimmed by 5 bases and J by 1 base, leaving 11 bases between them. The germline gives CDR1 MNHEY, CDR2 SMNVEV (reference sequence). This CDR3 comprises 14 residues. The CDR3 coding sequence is TGTGCCAGCAGTAGGAGCGGCGGGAACACTGAAGCTTTCTTT. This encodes CASSRSGGNTEAFF.

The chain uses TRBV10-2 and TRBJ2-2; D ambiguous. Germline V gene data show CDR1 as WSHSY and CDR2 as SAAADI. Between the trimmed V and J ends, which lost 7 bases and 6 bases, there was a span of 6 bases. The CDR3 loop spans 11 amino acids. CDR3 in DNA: TGCGCCAGCATAATAGCCGGGGAGCTGTTTTTT. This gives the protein CASIIAGELFF.

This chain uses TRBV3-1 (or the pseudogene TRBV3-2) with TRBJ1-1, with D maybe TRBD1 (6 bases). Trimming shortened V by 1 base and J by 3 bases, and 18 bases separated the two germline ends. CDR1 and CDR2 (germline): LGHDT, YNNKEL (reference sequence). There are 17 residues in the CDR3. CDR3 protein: CASSQVAGDAFDTEAFF. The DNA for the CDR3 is TGTGCCAGCAGCCAAGTCGCAGGGGACGCCTTTGACACTGAAGCTTTCTTT.

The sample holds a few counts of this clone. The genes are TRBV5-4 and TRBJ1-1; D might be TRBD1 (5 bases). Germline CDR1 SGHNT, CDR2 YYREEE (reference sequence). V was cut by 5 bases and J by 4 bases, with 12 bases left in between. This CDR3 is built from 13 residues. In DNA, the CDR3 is TGTGCCAGCAGTAAGGGGCGCTTCACTGAAGCTTTCTTT. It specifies CASSKGRFTEAFF. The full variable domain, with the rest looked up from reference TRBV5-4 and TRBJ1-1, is ETGVTQSPTHLIKTRGQQVTLRCSSQSGHNTVSWYQQALGQGPQFIFQYYREEENGRGNFPPRFSGLQFPNYSSELNVNALELDDSALYLCASSKGRFTEAFFGQGTRLTVV.

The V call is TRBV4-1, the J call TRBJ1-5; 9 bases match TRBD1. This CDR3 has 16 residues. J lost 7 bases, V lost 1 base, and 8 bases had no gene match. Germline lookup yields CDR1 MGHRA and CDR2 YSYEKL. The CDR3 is CASSQGNRGRKQPQHF. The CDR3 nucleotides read TGCGCCAGCAGCCAAGGAAACAGGGGGCGAAAGCAGCCCCAGCATTTT.

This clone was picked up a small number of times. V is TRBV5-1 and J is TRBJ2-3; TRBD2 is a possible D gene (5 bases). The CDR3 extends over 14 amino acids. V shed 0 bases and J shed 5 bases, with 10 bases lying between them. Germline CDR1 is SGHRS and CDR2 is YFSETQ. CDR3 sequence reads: CASSLGSRGDTQYF. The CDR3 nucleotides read TGCGCCAGCAGCTTGGGGTCCCGGGGAGATACGCAGTATTTT. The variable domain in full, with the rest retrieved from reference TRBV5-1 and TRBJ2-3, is KAGVTQTPRYLIKTRGQQVTLSCSPISGHRSVSWYQQTPGQGLQFLFEYFSETQRNKGNFPGRFSGRQFSNSRSEMNVSTLELGDSALYLCASSLGSRGDTQYFGPGTRLTVL.

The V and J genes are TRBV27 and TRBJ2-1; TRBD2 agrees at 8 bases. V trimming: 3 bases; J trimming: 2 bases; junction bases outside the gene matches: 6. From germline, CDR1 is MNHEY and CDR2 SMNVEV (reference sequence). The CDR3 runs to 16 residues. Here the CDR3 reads CASSFRLAGTYNEQFF. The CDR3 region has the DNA TGTGCCAGCAGTTTCCGGCTAGCGGGTACCTACAATGAGCAGTTCTTC.

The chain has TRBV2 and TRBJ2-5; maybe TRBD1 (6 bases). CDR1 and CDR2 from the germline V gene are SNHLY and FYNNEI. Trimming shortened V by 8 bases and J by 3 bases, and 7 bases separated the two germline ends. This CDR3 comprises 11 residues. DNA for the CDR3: TGTGCCAGCCACAGGGAAGAGACCCAGTACTTC. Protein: CASHREETQYF.

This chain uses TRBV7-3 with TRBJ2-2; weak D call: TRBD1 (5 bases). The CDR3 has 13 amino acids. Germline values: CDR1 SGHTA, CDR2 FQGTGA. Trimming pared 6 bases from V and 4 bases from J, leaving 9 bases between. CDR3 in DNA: TGTGCCAGCAGTTCCACAGGCACCGGGGAGCTGTTTTTT. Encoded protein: CASSSTGTGELFF.